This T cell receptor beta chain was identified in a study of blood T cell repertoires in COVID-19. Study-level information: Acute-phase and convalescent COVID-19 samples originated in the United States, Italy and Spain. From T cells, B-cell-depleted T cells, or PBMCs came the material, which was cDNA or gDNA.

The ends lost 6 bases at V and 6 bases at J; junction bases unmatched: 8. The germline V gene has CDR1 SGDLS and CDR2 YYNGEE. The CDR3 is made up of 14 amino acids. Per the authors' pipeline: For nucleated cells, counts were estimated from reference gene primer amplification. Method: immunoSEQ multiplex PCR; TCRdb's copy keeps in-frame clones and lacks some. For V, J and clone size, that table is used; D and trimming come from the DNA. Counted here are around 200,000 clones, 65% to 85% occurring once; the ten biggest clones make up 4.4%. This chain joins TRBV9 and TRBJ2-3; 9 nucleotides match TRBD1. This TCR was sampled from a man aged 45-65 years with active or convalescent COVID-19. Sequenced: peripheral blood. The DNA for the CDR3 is TGTGCCAGCAACAGGGACAGGGCGGTGGATACGCAGTATTTT. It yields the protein CASNRDRAVDTQYF.